This T cell receptor beta chain was captured by sequencing in a study of blood T cells in healthy people across ages. The germline V gene has CDR1 LNHNV and CDR2 YYDKDF (reference sequence). The CDR3 is 16 residues long. V was cut by 0 bases and J by 0 bases, with 11 bases left in between. Overall study results and limits: Long-lived donors had more naive CD4+ cells and higher diversity than aged donors.

As to this clonotype: Its antigen is unknown.

Through a sample-barcoded 5' primer and a J-beta primer mix, a second PCR was run for about 7 to 12 cycles. MiXCR was run by TCRdb on the 5' RACE reads, yielding one entry per CDR3 protein. The sample consists of over a million distinct CDR3 sequences, approximately 39% of them appearing once. The rearrangement uses TRBV15 and TRBJ1-2; a possible D gene is TRBD1 (5 bases). The clonotype was recovered from a woman between 18 and 29 years old in good health. The sequenced sample consisted of blood. The CDR3 DNA reads as TGTGCCACCAGCAGAGATCAGGGCTGGGCTAACTATGGCTACACCTTC. The encoded protein is CATSRDQGWANYGYTF. Together with reference TRBV15 and TRBJ1-2, the CDR3 gives the full variable domain: DAMVIQNPRYQVTQFGKPVTLSCSQTLNHNVMYWYQQKSSQAPKLLFHYYDKDFNNEADTPDNFQSRRPNTSFCFLDIRSPGLGDTAMYLCATSRDQGWANYGYTFGSGTRLTVV.